One sample yielded the 23 T cell receptor beta chains listed below, sequenced in a study of PD-1 blockade in classical Hodgkin lymphoma. Time point defined: cycle 4 day 1 (C4D1), after 5 to 7 weeks of nivolumab. Exposure to brentuximab vedotin varied, and each patient had relapsed following autologous stem cell transplantation. Using immunoSEQ multiplex PCR, the repertoire was profiled, and TCRdb retains in-frame clones only, with some absent. Seen here are more than 95,000 clones, approximately 89% observed once, and the top ten hold around 19%. Here the sequenced sample was peripheral blood mononuclear cells (PBMCs), taken before the fourth cycle of nivolumab. Receptor source: a human donor with classical Hodgkin lymphoma.

This clone was observed many times. The V call is TRBV11-2, the J call TRBJ1-1, with 8 bases that match TRBD1. Looked up from germline, CDR1 is SGHAT and CDR2 is FQNNGV. J gave up 1 base and V 11 bases, and 6 bases lay outside the gene matches. CDR3 size: 13 residues. The CDR3 sequence is CAGGQEQNTEAFF. The CDR3 coding sequence is TGTGCCGGGGGACAGGAGCAGAACACTGAAGCTTTCTTT.

This clone was seen once. V and J are TRBV29-1 and TRBJ2-5; 7 bases are shared with TRBD1. The junction had 8 bases not matched to a gene; V was cut back by 8 bases and J by 5 bases. Germline V gene sequence: CDR1 SQVTM, CDR2 ANQGSEA. The CDR3 is made up of 12 amino acids. The CDR3 coding sequence is TGCAGCACTAGACAGGGCGTGGAGACCCAGTACTTC. Translating gives CSTRQGVETQYF.

This chain connects TRBV9 to TRBJ2-2, with 10 bases aligning to TRBD2. Losses at the gene ends were 4 bases for V and 2 bases for J; bases not matched to a gene: 2. Per the germline V gene, CDR1 is SGDLS and CDR2 is YYNGEE. The CDR3 extends over 15 amino acids. In nucleotides, the CDR3 is TGTGCCAGCAGCAGACTAGCGGGCAACACCGGGGAGCTGTTTTTT. Translated: CASSRLAGNTGELFF.

The chain is built from TRBV5-5 and TRBJ1-3; D is perhaps TRBD1 (6 bases). CDR1 and CDR2 (germline): SGHKS, YYEKEE (reference sequence). This CDR3 is built from 15 residues. Trimming stripped 1 base from V and 1 base from J, with 9 bases between. CDR3 sequence: CASSLQGGSGNTIYF. CDR3 sequence (DNA): TGTGCCAGCAGCTTGCAAGGGGGGTCTGGAAACACCATATATTTT.

This clone has just a few counts. This sequence joins TRBV28 and TRBJ2-7; unclear D gene. The CDR3 runs to 15 residues. V was shortened by 3 bases and J by 4 bases, with 16 bases between the two germline ends. Germline V lookup: CDR1 MDHEN, CDR2 SYDVKM. The CDR3 DNA reads TGTGCCAGCAGTTTTGCTCCTCAATCCTCATACGAGCAGTACTTC. Translating it yields CASSFAPQSSYEQYF.

The chain recombines TRBV4-1 with TRBJ1-4; D gene unclear. Between the trimmed V and J ends, which lost 0 bases and 7 bases, there was a span of 3 bases. Germline-derived CDR1 and CDR2 are MGHRA and YSYEKL. The CDR3 runs to 12 residues. CDR3 bases: TGCGCCAGCAGCCAAGATCTTGAAAAACTGTTTTTT. It translates to CASSQDLEKLFF.

The rearrangement uses TRBV7-2 and TRBJ2-4, with 7 bases matching TRBD1. Germline V gene sequence: CDR1 SGHTA, CDR2 FQGNSA. Trimming at V came to 3 bases and at J to 4 bases, leaving 18 bases not matched to a gene. CDR3 size: 19 residues. CDR3 region: CASSFASEGARDRKNIQYF. The CDR3 DNA reads as TGTGCCAGCAGCTTTGCAAGCGAGGGGGCCAGGGACCGTAAAAACATTCAGTACTTC. Based on the CDR3 plus reference TRBV7-2 and TRBJ2-4, the full variable domain is GAGVSQSPSNKVTEKGKDVELRCDPISGHTALYWYRQSLGQGLEFLIYFQGNSAPDKSGLPSDRFSAERTGGSVSTLTIQRTQQEDSAVYLCASSFASEGARDRKNIQYFGAGTRLSVL.

The chain recombines TRBV5-8 with TRBJ1-2, with D maybe TRBD1 (5 bases). This CDR3 contains 16 residues. Trimming stripped 2 bases from V and 4 bases from J, with 18 bases between. Germline V gene data show CDR1 as SGHTS and CDR2 as YDEGEE. The CDR3 here is CASSLSGTELSYGYTF. The CDR3 DNA is TGTGCCAGCAGCTTATCCGGGACGGAGCTTTCCTATGGCTACACCTTC.

V usage is TRBV5-6 and J usage is TRBJ2-5; D is tentatively TRBD1 or TRBD2 (6 bases each). V shed 4 bases and J shed 5 bases, with 12 bases lying between them. This CDR3 contains 13 residues. The V gene's germline CDR1 is SGHDT and CDR2 YYEEEE. CDR3 residues: CASSLTGRETQYF. CDR3 sequence (DNA): TGTGCCAGCAGCCTTACAGGGAGGGAGACCCAGTACTTC.

This chain uses TRBV15 with TRBJ1-5; no definite D call. Trimming took 0 bases from V and 4 from J, leaving 13 bases between them. This CDR3 is built from 16 residues. Per germline, CDR1 LNHNV and CDR2 YYDKDF (reference sequence). The DNA for the CDR3 is TGTGCCACCAGCAGAGATCCAGTTTACATGAATCAGCCCCAGCATTTT. Residues: CATSRDPVYMNQPQHF.

This chain joins TRBV6-6 and TRBJ2-3; no reliable D call. V lost 9 bases and J 2 bases, leaving 12 bases between the germline ends. Germline V CDR1 and CDR2: MNHNY, SVGAGI (reference sequence). This CDR3 has 13 amino acids. The CDR3 spells CASVSPYTDTQYF. CDR3 sequence (DNA): TGTGCCAGTGTCTCACCCTACACAGATACGCAGTATTTT.

This sequence joins TRBV5-8 and TRBJ2-7, with 9 bases matching TRBD1. There are 14 residues in the CDR3. With V trimmed by 4 bases and J by 3 bases, 5 bases remained unmatched. Germline CDR1 reads SGHTS; CDR2 reads YDEGEE. The chain's CDR3 is CASSAGTGNYEQYF. CDR3 in DNA: TGTGCCAGCAGCGCCGGGACAGGGAACTACGAGCAGTACTTC.

The gene calls are TRBV5-1 and TRBJ1-3; D is unclear. There are 13 residues in the CDR3. Germline CDR1 SGHRS, CDR2 YFSETQ. Trimming pared 0 bases from V and 1 base from J, leaving 2 bases between. The CDR3 reads CASSLASGNTIYF. The DNA for the CDR3 is TGCGCCAGCAGCTTGGCTTCTGGAAACACCATATATTTT.

The chain employs TRBV2 and TRBJ2-7; 8 nucleotides line up with TRBD1. V was pared by 6 bases and J by 2 bases, with 6 bases of the junction left unmatched. CDR1 is SNHLY and CDR2 is FYNNEI in the germline V gene. The CDR3 spans 14 residues. CDR3 nucleotide sequence: TGTGCCAGCAGCCGGGACAGGAAAACCTACGAGCAGTACTTC. Amino acid sequence: CASSRDRKTYEQYF.

The V gene is TRBV7-7, the J gene TRBJ2-5, with TRBD1 identical over 7 bases. Looked up from germline, CDR1 is SSHAT and CDR2 is FNYEAQ (reference sequence). The CDR3 is 12 residues long. CDR3 in amino acids: CATGSGGETQYF. The CDR3, as DNA: TGTGCTACCGGGTCAGGGGGAGAGACCCAGTACTTC. The full variable domain, in which reference TRBV7-7 and TRBJ2-5 provide the parts outside the CDR3, is GAGVSQSPRYKVTKRGQDVTLRCDPISSHATLYWYQQALGQGPEFLTYFNYEAQPDKSGLPSDRFSAERPEGSISTLTIQRTEQRDSAMYRCATGSGGETQYFGPGTRLLVL.

The chain is built from TRBV5-4 and TRBJ1-1; possibly TRBD1 for D (5 bases). Deletions cut 0 bases from V and 1 base from J, with 7 bases between. The V gene's germline CDR1 is SGHNT and CDR2 YYREEE (reference sequence). The CDR3 is made up of 14 amino acids. The CDR3 region is CASSLEQANTEAFF. The CDR3 nucleotides are TGTGCCAGCAGCTTGGAACAGGCGAACACTGAAGCTTTCTTT.

V gene TRBV4-1 combines with J gene TRBJ2-7, with D perhaps matching TRBD2 (6 bases). CDR3 length: 15 residues. V dropped 3 bases and J dropped 7 bases, with 19 bases sitting between them. Germline CDR1 is MGHRA and CDR2 is YSYEKL. The CDR3 here is CASSHPRGRLGEQYF. The DNA of the CDR3 is TGCGCCAGCAGCCACCCGCGGGGCAGGCTTGGAGAGCAGTACTTC.

The chain couples TRBV2 to TRBJ1-5, with a tentative D call TRBD1 (6 bases). V lost 0 bases and J 3 bases, leaving 9 bases between the germline ends. Germline CDR1 is SNHLY and CDR2 is FYNNEI. The CDR3 runs 15 residues. The CDR3 nucleotides read TGTGCCAGCAGTGAAGCAGGGGGATACAATCAGCCCCAGCATTTT. It is translated as CASSEAGGYNQPQHF.

This chain uses TRBV5-8 with TRBJ1-2; 7 bases agree with TRBD1. With V trimmed by 7 bases and J by 4 bases, 4 bases remained unmatched. CDR3 size: 12 residues. Germline-derived CDR1 and CDR2 are SGHTS and YDEGEE. CDR3 nucleotides: TGTGCCAGCGACAGGGTGATCTATGGCTACACCTTC. It codes for CASDRVIYGYTF.

This clone was observed a handful of times. The CDR3 bases are TGCGCCAGCAGCCTCCTGGACAGGGCCACATCCTACGAGCAGTACTTC. This translates into CASSLLDRATSYEQYF. The chain combines TRBV5-1 with TRBJ2-7; 8 nucleotides match TRBD1. Germline CDR1 SGHRS, CDR2 YFSETQ. The junction had 10 bases not matched to a gene; V was cut back by 4 bases and J by 1 base. This CDR3 has 16 residues.

The rearrangement joins TRBV5-1 to TRBJ1-4; tentatively, D is TRBD1 (5 bases). Deletions cut 0 bases from V and 8 bases from J, with 11 bases between. The germline V gene has CDR1 SGHRS and CDR2 YFSETQ. This CDR3 is built from 14 residues. The DNA of the CDR3 is TGCGCCAGCAGCTTGGTTGGGGGAGACGAAAAACTGTTTTTT. It translates to CASSLVGGDEKLFF. Looking up the rest from reference TRBV5-1 and TRBJ1-4 gives the full variable domain: KAGVTQTPRYLIKTRGQQVTLSCSPISGHRSVSWYQQTPGQGLQFLFEYFSETQRNKGNFPGRFSGRQFSNSRSEMNVSTLELGDSALYLCASSLVGGDEKLFFGSGTQLSVL.

The chain has TRBV18 and TRBJ2-1; 7 bases are shared with TRBD1. V lost 6 bases and J lost 6; bases outside the gene matches: 8. Germline V gives CDR1 KGHSH, CDR2 LQKENI. The CDR3 covers 14 residues. CDR3 sequence (DNA): TGTGCCAGCTCTCTTACAGGGGTAGGCAATGAGCAGTTCTTC. Its translation: CASSLTGVGNEQFF.

Written as DNA, the CDR3 is TGCAGCTTTATTCCCCCCAACTTCTACAATGAGCAGTTCTTC. Translation gives CSFIPPNFYNEQFF. V and J are TRBV29-1 and TRBJ2-1; D not certain. CDR1 SQVTM and CDR2 ANQGSEA come from the germline V gene. V gave up 8 bases and J gave up 3 bases, with 17 bases separating them. The CDR3 spans 14 residues.